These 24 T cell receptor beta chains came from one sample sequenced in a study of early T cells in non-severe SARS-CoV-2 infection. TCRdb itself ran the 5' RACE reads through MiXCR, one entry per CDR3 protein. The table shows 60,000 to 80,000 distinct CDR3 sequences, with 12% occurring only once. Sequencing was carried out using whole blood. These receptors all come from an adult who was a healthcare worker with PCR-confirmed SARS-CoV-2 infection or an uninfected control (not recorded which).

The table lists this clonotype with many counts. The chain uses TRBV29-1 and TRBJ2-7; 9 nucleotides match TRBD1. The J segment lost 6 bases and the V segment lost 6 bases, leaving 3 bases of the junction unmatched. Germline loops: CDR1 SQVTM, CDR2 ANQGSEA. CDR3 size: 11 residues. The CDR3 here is CSVATGGEQYF. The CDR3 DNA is TGCAGCGTGGCGACAGGGGGCGAGCAGTACTTC.

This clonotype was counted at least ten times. CDR3 protein: CASSLRLDSPLHF. In DNA, the CDR3 is TGTGCCAGCAGCTTACGGTTGGATTCACCCCTCCACTTT. The V and J genes are TRBV7-3 and TRBJ1-6; D not certain. Between the trimmed V and J ends, which lost 2 bases and 8 bases, there was a span of 7 bases. In germline, CDR1 is SGHTA, CDR2 FQGTGA. The CDR3 has 13 residues.

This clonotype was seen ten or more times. CDR3 nucleotides: TGTGCCATCTACAGGACTAGTCCCAATGAGCAGTTCTTC. Encoded protein: CAIYRTSPNEQFF. V and J are TRBV7-9 and TRBJ2-1, with 7 nucleotides matching TRBD2. Unmatched junction bases numbered 9, after V lost 10 bases and J lost 6 bases. In germline, CDR1 is SEHNR, CDR2 FQNEAQ (reference sequence). The CDR3 loop spans 13 amino acids.

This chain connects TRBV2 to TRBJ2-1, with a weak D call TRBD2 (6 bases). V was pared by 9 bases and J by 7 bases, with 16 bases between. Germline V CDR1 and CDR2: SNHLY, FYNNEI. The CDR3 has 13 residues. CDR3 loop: CARGLPAMNEQFF. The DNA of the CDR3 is TGTGCCAGGGGACTCCCAGCAATGAATGAGCAGTTCTTC.

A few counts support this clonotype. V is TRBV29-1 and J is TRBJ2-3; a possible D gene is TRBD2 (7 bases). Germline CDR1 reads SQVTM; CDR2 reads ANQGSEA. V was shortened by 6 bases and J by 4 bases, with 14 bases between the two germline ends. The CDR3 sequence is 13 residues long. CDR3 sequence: CSVQTGGPDTQYF. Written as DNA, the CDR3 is TGCAGCGTGCAAACCGGGGGGCCAGATACGCAGTATTTT.

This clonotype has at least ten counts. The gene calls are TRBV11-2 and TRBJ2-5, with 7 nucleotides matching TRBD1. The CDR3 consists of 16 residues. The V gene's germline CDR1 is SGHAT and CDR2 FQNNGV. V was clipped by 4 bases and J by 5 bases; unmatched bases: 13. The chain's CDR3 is CASSSGRGTQGETQYF. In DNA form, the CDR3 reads TGTGCCAGCAGCTCTGGGCGTGGCACACAGGGGGAGACCCAGTACTTC.

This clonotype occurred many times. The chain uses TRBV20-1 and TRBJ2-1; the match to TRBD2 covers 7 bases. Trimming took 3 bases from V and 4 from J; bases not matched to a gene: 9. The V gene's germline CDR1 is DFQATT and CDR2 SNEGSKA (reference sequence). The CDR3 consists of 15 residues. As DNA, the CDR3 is TGCAGTGCTAGGGGTCTAGCGGCCAATTACAATGAGCAGTTCTTC. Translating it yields CSARGLAANYNEQFF.

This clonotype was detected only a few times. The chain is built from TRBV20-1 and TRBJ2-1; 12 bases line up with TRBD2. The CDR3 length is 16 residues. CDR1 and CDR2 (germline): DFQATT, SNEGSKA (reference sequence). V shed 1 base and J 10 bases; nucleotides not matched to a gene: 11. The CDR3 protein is CSARVRRLAGAREQFF. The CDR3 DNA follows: TGCAGTGCTAGAGTACGACGACTAGCGGGAGCTCGGGAGCAGTTCTTC.

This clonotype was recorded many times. The CDR3 protein is CASSSDRSNQPQHF. The CDR3 bases are TGTGCCAGCAGTTCCGACCGTAGCAATCAGCCCCAGCATTTT. The V and J genes are TRBV6-1 and TRBJ1-5; D is unclear. CDR1 and CDR2 from the germline V gene are MNHNS and SASEGT. V shed 5 bases and J shed 0 bases, with 8 bases lying between them. The CDR3 has 14 residues.

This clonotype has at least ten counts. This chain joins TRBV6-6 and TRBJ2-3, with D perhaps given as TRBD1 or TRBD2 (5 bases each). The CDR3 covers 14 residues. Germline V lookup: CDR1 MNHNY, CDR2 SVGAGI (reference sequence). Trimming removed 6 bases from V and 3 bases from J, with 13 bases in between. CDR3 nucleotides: TGTGCCAGCAGCGGGGACGGAGTAACAGATACGCAGTATTTT. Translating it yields CASSGDGVTDTQYF.

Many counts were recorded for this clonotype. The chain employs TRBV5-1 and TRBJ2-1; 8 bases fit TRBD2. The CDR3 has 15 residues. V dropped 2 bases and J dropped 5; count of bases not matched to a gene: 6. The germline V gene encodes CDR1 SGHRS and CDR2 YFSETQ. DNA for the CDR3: TGCGCCAGCAGCTTTGCTACTAGCGGAGACAATGAGCAGTTCTTC. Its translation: CASSFATSGDNEQFF.

The CDR3 nucleotides are TGTGCCAGCGCGAAGTGGGGCAGGAGGTCGGACGAGCAGTACTTC. Translating gives CASAKWGRRSDEQYF. V is TRBV27 and J is TRBJ2-7, with D perhaps assigned TRBD1 or TRBD2 (5 bases each). V shed 8 bases and J shed 5 bases, with 22 bases lying between them. In germline, CDR1 is MNHEY, CDR2 SMNVEV (reference sequence). The CDR3 runs to 15 residues.

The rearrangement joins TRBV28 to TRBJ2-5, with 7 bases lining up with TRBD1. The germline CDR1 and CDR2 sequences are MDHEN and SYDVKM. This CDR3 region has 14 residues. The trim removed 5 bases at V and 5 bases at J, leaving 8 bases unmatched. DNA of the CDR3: TGTGCCAGCAGTCGGGACAGACCGAATGAGACCCAGTACTTC. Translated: CASSRDRPNETQYF.

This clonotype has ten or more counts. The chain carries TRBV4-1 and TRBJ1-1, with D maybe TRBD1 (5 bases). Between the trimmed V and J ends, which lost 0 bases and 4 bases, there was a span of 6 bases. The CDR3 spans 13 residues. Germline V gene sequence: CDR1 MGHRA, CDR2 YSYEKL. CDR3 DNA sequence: TGCGCCAGCAGCCAAGAAAGGGGCACTGAAGCTTTCTTT. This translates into CASSQERGTEAFF.

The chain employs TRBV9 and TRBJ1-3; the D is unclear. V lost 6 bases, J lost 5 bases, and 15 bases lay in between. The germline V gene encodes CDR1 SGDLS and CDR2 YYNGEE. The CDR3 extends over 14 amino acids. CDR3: CASKGGQGRNTIYF. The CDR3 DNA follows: TGTGCCAGCAAAGGAGGGCAAGGGAGAAACACCATATATTTT. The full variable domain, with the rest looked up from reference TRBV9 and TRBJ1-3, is DSGVTQTPKHLITATGQRVTLRCSPRSGDLSVYWYQQSLDQGLQFLIQYYNGEERAKGNILERFSAQQFPDLHSELNLSSLELGDSALYFCASKGGQGRNTIYFGEGSWLTVV.

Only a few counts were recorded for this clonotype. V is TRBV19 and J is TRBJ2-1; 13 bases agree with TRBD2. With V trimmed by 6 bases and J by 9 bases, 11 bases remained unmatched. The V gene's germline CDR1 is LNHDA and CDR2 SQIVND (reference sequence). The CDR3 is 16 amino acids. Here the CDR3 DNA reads TGTGCCAGTAGGCCCCCCCGGACTAGCGGGAGTGTTGAGCAGTTCTTC. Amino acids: CASRPPRTSGSVEQFF.

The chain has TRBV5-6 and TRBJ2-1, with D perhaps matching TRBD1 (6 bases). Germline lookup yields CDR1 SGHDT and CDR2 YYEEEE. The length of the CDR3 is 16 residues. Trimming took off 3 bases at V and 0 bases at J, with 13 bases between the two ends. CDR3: CASSWGTFSSYNEQFF. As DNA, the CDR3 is TGTGCCAGCAGCTGGGGGACATTTAGCTCCTACAATGAGCAGTTCTTC.

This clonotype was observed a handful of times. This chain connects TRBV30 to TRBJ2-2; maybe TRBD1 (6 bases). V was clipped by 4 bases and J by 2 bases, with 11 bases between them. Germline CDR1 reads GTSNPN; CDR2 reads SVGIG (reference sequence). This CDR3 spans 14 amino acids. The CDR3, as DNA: TGTGCCTGGAAAACCGGGACAAACACCGGGGAGCTGTTTTTT. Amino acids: CAWKTGTNTGELFF.

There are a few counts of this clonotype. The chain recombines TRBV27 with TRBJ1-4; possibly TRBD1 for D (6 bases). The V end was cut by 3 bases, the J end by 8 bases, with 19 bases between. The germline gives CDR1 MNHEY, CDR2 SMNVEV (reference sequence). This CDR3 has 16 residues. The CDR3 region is CASSFAAGELEEKLFF. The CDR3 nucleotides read TGTGCCAGCAGTTTCGCGGCAGGGGAATTAGAGGAAAAACTGTTTTTT. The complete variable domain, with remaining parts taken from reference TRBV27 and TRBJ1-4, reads EAQVTQNPRYLITVTGKKLTVTCSQNMNHEYMSWYRQDPGLGLRQIYYSMNVEVTDKGDVPEGYKVSRKEKRNFPLILESPSPNQTSLYFCASSFAAGELEEKLFFGSGTQLSVL.

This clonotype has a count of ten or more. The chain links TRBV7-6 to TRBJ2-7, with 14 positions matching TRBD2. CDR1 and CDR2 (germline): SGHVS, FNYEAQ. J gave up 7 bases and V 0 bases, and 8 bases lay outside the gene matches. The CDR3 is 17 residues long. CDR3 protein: CASSLAGLAGGVMEQYF. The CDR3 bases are TGTGCCAGCAGCTTAGCCGGACTAGCGGGGGGAGTGATGGAGCAGTACTTC.

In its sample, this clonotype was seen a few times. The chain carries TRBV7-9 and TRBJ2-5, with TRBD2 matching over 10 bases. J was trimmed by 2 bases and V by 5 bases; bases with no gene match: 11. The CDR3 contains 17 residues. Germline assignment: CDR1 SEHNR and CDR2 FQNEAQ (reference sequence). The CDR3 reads CASSPKRLAGVQETQYF. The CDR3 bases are TGTGCCAGCAGCCCAAAACGGCTAGCGGGGGTTCAAGAGACCCAGTACTTC.

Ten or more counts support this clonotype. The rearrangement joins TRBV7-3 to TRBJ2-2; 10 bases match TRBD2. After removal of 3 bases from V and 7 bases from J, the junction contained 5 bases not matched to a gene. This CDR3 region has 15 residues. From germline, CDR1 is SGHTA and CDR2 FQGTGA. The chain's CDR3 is CASSFASGSIGELFF. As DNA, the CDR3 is TGTGCCAGCAGCTTTGCTAGCGGGAGTATCGGGGAGCTGTTTTTT.

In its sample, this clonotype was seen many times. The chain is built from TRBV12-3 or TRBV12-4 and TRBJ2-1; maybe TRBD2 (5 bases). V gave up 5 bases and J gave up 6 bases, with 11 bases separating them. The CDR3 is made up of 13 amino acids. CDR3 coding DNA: TGTGCCAGCAGTCCCAAGCGGATCAATGAGCAGTTCTTC. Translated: CASSPKRINEQFF.

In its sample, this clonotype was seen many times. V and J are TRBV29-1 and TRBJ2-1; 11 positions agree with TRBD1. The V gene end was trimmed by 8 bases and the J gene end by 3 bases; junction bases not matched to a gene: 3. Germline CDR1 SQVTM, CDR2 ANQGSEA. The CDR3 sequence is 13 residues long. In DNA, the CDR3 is TGCAGCATTGGGACAGGGGGCTACAATGAGCAGTTCTTC. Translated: CSIGTGGYNEQFF.